The clone carrying this TCR beta chain was counted only a few times. Its antigen remains unknown. Each patient with chemo-refractory metastatic non-small-cell lung cancer was treated with focal radiation plus CTLA-4 blockade using ipilimumab. TCRdb's copy holds only in-frame clones and misses some; the assay was immunoSEQ multiplex PCR. This sample has about 85,000 clones, with about 90% found just once. The CDR3 sequence is 15 residues long. V lost 5 bases, J lost 5 bases, and 5 bases stayed unmatched. In germline, CDR1 is SGHTA, CDR2 FQGNSA. This sample was taken from a study of radiotherapy plus CTLA-4 blockade in lung cancer. Study as a whole: Among patients, about 17% showed objective responses, and approximately 30% had disease control. Study outcomes and limitations: Peripheral blood showed expansion of tumor-derived TCR clones after radiotherapy and ipilimumab. Per reports, early blood T cell clone dynamics, plus interferon-beta, forecast response most strongly.

This sequence originates from a human donor with non-small cell lung cancer who had a partial response to radiotherapy plus ipilimumab. Here the sequenced sample was peripheral blood, taken from a patient treated with radiotherapy plus ipilimumab. The gene calls are TRBV7-2 and TRBJ1-4; 10 nucleotides line up with TRBD1. The chain's CDR3 is CASSLRQGANEKLFF. CDR3 DNA: TGTGCCAGCAGCCTCAGACAGGGGGCCAATGAAAAACTGTTTTTT.